The 25 T cell receptor beta chains below come from one sample, sequenced in a study of blood T cells in healthy people across ages. Sample-barcoded 5' priming and a J-beta primer mix drove a second PCR of about 6 to 11 cycles. TCRdb recomputed calls from the 5' RACE reads with MiXCR, one row per CDR3 protein. This table has about 1 million distinct CDR3 sequences, under 55% appearing once. Sequenced: blood. These receptor sequences come from a woman aged 55-75 years in good health.

The sample holds a few counts of this clonotype. The junction departs from the called germline gene at one end, perhaps through a read error. The gene calls are TRBV20-1 and TRBJ2-1; TRBD2 aligns across 10 bases. CDR1 is DFQATT and CDR2 is SNEGSKA in the germline V gene (reference sequence). The length of the CDR3 is 16 residues. The CDR3 nucleotides read TGCAGTGCTCGAGCGGGAGGGCCTGTCCTCAACAAGGAGCAGTTCTTC. This encodes CSARAGGPVLNKEQFF.

The chain joins TRBV5-4 to TRBJ2-1; a weak D match, TRBD1 (6 bases). The CDR3 is 14 amino acids. Germline V gives CDR1 SGHNT, CDR2 YYREEE (reference sequence). V lost 4 bases, J lost 4 bases, and 12 bases lay in between. Here the CDR3 DNA reads TGTGCCAGCAGCCACGGACAGCGGTACAATGAGCAGTTCTTC. Its protein product is CASSHGQRYNEQFF.

The J gene is TRBJ2-1, the V gene TRBV20-1; 10 bases line up with TRBD2. The V gene end was trimmed by 3 bases and the J gene end by 7 bases; junction bases not matched to a gene: 3. Germline-derived CDR1 and CDR2 are DFQATT and SNEGSKA (reference sequence). This CDR3 has 13 amino acids. CDR3 bases: TGCAGTGCTAGTAGCGGGAGGTCAAATGAGCAGTTCTTC. This encodes CSASSGRSNEQFF.

This clonotype came up a few times. The gene calls are TRBV4-1 and TRBJ2-7, with TRBD1 matching 8 bases. V trimming: 1 base; J trimming: 4 bases; junction bases outside the gene matches: 6. Germline values: CDR1 MGHRA, CDR2 YSYEKL. CDR3 length: 15 amino acids. The CDR3, as DNA: TGCGCCAGCAGCCAAGGTTCAGGGGGCACATACGAGCAGTACTTC. Translated: CASSQGSGGTYEQYF.

A single count supports this clonotype. The chain couples TRBV21-1 to TRBJ1-5; the table's TRBD1 call for D was not verified on the DNA. TRBV21-1 is an annotated pseudogene. This CDR3 comprises 20 residues. The CDR3 is CASSRRSDIRKQYSNQPQHF. In DNA form, the CDR3 reads TGTGCCAGCAGCAGAAGGTCGGACATAAGGAAGCAATATAGCAATCAGCCCCAGCATTTT.

This clonotype was detected a few times. CDR3 sequence (DNA): TGTGCCAGCAAGGCGGACCAGGGGTACAATGAGCAGTTCTTC. Its translation: CASKADQGYNEQFF. The chain recombines TRBV12-3 or TRBV12-4 with TRBJ2-1; D may be TRBD1 (6 bases). The germline V and J ends were trimmed by 7 bases and 4 bases, with 14 bases remaining between them. CDR3 length: 14 amino acids.

This clonotype has only a few counts. J is TRBJ2-5 and V is TRBV15; 7 bases fit TRBD1. CDR3 length: 17 residues. CDR1 and CDR2 from the germline V gene are LNHNV and YYDKDF (reference sequence). Trimming cost V 3 bases and J 4 bases; bases outside gene matches: 14. Here the CDR3 DNA reads TGTGCCACCAGCAGCCCCAGACAGGGTGGAAAACGAGAGACCCAGTACTTC. Translation: CATSSPRQGGKRETQYF.

This clonotype occurred a few times. V is TRBV11-1 and J is TRBJ2-4; the D gene is possibly TRBD1 (5 bases). The CDR3 length is 21 residues. V was clipped by 5 bases and J by 3 bases, with 32 bases between them. CDR1 SGHAT and CDR2 FQDESV come from the germline V gene (reference sequence). In nucleotides, the CDR3 is TGTGCCAGCAGCCCTCGATGGAACCCCCCTGACAGTCGGGTCGGCAAAAACATTCAGTACTTC. It codes for CASSPRWNPPDSRVGKNIQYF. The complete variable domain, with remaining parts taken from reference TRBV11-1 and TRBJ2-4, reads EAEVAQSPRYKITEKSQAVAFWCDPISGHATLYWYRQILGQGPELLVQFQDESVVDDSQLPKDRFSAERLKGVDSTLKIQPAELGDSAMYLCASSPRWNPPDSRVGKNIQYFGAGTRLSVL.

The chain links TRBV2 to TRBJ2-7, with 7 bases aligning to TRBD1. Germline CDR1 is SNHLY and CDR2 is FYNNEI. The CDR3 has 18 amino acids. Trimming cost V 10 bases and J 0 bases; bases outside gene matches: 21. Here the CDR3 reads CATSTERTWTGNSYEQYF. The DNA for the CDR3 is TGTGCCACGAGCACAGAGAGGACATGGACAGGCAACTCCTACGAGCAGTACTTC.

The chain couples TRBV5-1 to TRBJ1-2; 9 bases line up with TRBD1. The J segment lost 5 bases and the V segment lost 1 base, leaving 6 bases of the junction unmatched. CDR1 and CDR2 from the germline V gene are SGHRS and YFSETQ. The CDR3 spans 15 residues. CDR3: CASSLSGTGTYGYTF. Written as DNA, the CDR3 is TGCGCCAGCAGCTTGTCGGGGACAGGGACATATGGCTACACCTTC.

The rearrangement joins TRBV7-2 to TRBJ2-7; tentatively, D is TRBD2 (6 bases). V lost 0 bases and J lost 2, with 11 bases in between. This CDR3 has 15 amino acids. Germline CDR1 SGHTA, CDR2 FQGNSA. CDR3 loop: CASSLAGGLTYEQYF. The CDR3 DNA sequence: TGTGCCAGCAGCTTAGCGGGGGGACTTACCTACGAGCAGTACTTC.

The V gene is TRBV20-1, the J gene TRBJ2-1, with D unclear. Germline CDR1 is DFQATT and CDR2 is SNEGSKA (reference sequence). V was cut by 3 bases and J by 6 bases, with 12 bases left in between. This CDR3 comprises 13 residues. The CDR3 sequence: CSASRFSFNEQFF. The CDR3 region has the DNA TGCAGTGCTAGCCGGTTTTCATTCAATGAGCAGTTCTTC.

The chain recombines TRBV6-6 with TRBJ2-4, with D possibly matching TRBD1 (5 bases). Germline CDR1 reads MNHNY; CDR2 reads SVGAGI (reference sequence). There are 16 residues in the CDR3. The V end was cut by 2 bases, the J end by 2 bases, with 13 bases between. The CDR3: CASSYGVGDSKNIQYF. Written as DNA, the CDR3 is TGTGCCAGCAGTTACGGGGTAGGGGATTCCAAAAACATTCAGTACTTC.

The rearrangement uses TRBV10-3 and TRBJ1-1; perhaps TRBD1 as D (6 bases). In germline, CDR1 is ENHRY, CDR2 SYGVKD. The ends were cut back, 4 bases at V and 5 bases at J, with 8 bases in the middle. This CDR3 spans 12 amino acids. The CDR3 DNA sequence: TGTGCCATCAGTGCAGGGGTTACTGAAGCTTTCTTT. Amino acid sequence: CAISAGVTEAFF.

CDR3 residues: CASSTGGRLESDQYF. CDR3 in DNA: TGTGCCAGCAGTACCGGAGGACGGTTAGAAAGCGACCAGTACTTC. The chain uses TRBV2 and TRBJ2-7, with a weak D call TRBD2 (5 bases). CDR1 and CDR2 from the germline V gene are SNHLY and FYNNEI. The CDR3 consists of 15 residues. The ends were cut back, 5 bases at V and 10 bases at J, with 24 bases in the middle.

The rearrangement uses TRBV9 and TRBJ2-3; 7 nucleotides line up with TRBD2. Germline assignment: CDR1 SGDLS and CDR2 YYNGEE. CDR3 length: 15 amino acids. V trimming: 3 bases; J trimming: 0 bases; junction bases outside the gene matches: 4. The CDR3 is CASSAASGSTDTQYF. The CDR3 DNA is TGTGCCAGCAGCGCGGCTAGCGGTAGCACAGATACGCAGTATTTT.

This clonotype showed up just a few times. The chain has TRBV7-2 and TRBJ2-1; 13 nucleotides agree with TRBD2. Trimming at V came to 8 bases and at J to 4 bases, leaving 5 bases not matched to a gene. CDR1 and CDR2 from the germline V gene are SGHTA and FQGNSA. The CDR3 consists of 15 residues. The CDR3 coding sequence is TGTGCCAGCCTGTGGGGACTAGCGGGATACAATGAGCAGTTCTTC. This encodes CASLWGLAGYNEQFF.

This chain joins TRBV18 and TRBJ2-1; D remains unclear. The CDR3 is 14 amino acids. The V and J ends lost 1 base and 5 bases respectively, with 9 bases between them. In germline, CDR1 is KGHSH, CDR2 LQKENI. CDR3 DNA sequence: TGTGCCAGCTCACCACTTAGCAGCAACAATGAGCAGTTCTTC. Translation gives CASSPLSSNNEQFF.

The V gene is TRBV3-1, the J gene TRBJ2-5; D is undetermined. This CDR3 region has 14 residues. V was cut by 2 bases and J by 0 bases, with 7 bases left in between. Germline V gene lookup returns CDR1 LGHDT and CDR2 YNNKEL (reference sequence). CDR3 region: CASSQLGNQETQYF. The DNA of the CDR3 is TGTGCCAGCAGCCAACTTGGGAACCAAGAGACCCAGTACTTC.

This clonotype appeared a few times. The chain uses TRBV6-2 or TRBV6-3 and TRBJ2-7, with D unclear. V lost 2 bases, J lost 3 bases, and 8 bases lay in between. Germline lookup yields CDR1 MNHEY and CDR2 SVGEGT. CDR3 length: 13 amino acids. This CDR3 is CASSYPPGYEQYF. CDR3 in DNA: TGTGCCAGCAGTTACCCCCCCGGCTACGAGCAGTACTTC.

The V gene is TRBV3-1, the J gene TRBJ2-1; 7 bases are shared with TRBD2. The CDR3 is 17 amino acids. Germline V gene data show CDR1 as LGHDT and CDR2 as YNNKEL (reference sequence). Trimming at V came to 1 base and at J to 6 bases, leaving 12 bases not matched to a gene. The CDR3 DNA reads TGTGCCAGCAGCCAAGCCGGGGGTACGGGGGGTTGCAATGAGCAGTTCTTC. Its translation is CASSQAGGTGGCNEQFF.

The table lists this clonotype with a few counts. This chain uses TRBV12-3 or TRBV12-4 with TRBJ2-3, with 7 bases lining up with TRBD2. The CDR3 consists of 16 residues. With 3 bases clipped from V and 2 bases from J, the junction kept 8 bases outside the gene matches. The CDR3 spells CASSFLGGSVTDTQYF. CDR3 nucleotides: TGTGCCAGCAGTTTTTTAGGCGGGAGCGTCACAGATACGCAGTATTTT.

V is TRBV7-9 and J is TRBJ2-7, with D perhaps matching TRBD1 or TRBD2 (5 bases each). V dropped 7 bases and J dropped 10 bases, with 23 bases sitting between them. The CDR3 length is 14 residues. The germline V gene has CDR1 SEHNR and CDR2 FQNEAQ (reference sequence). This chain's CDR3 is CASIAWAPQEAQYF. The CDR3 DNA sequence: TGTGCCAGCATCGCTTGGGCGCCACAGGAGGCCCAGTACTTC. The whole variable domain, filled in from reference TRBV7-9 and TRBJ2-7, reads DTGVSQNPRHKITKRGQNVTFRCDPISEHNRLYWYRQTLGQGPEFLTYFQNEAQLEKSRLLSDRFSAERPKGSFSTLEIQRTEQGDSAMYLCASIAWAPQEAQYFGPGTRLTVT.

CDR3 residues: CSATPYRGYTF. CDR3 DNA: TGCAGTGCTACCCCTTATCGAGGCTACACCTTC. V and J are TRBV20-1 and TRBJ1-2, with D unresolved. Germline V CDR1 and CDR2: DFQATT, SNEGSKA (reference sequence). This CDR3 has 11 amino acids. Trimming cost V 4 bases and J 8 bases, with 11 bases left between them.

This clonotype was counted a few times. The rearrangement uses TRBV9 and TRBJ2-7; the match to TRBD2 covers 10 bases. With 3 bases clipped from V and 0 bases from J, the junction kept 3 bases outside the gene matches. There are 15 residues in the CDR3. Germline CDR1 is SGDLS and CDR2 is YYNGEE. CDR3 sequence reads: CASSAGLANSYEQYF. The CDR3 bases are TGTGCCAGCAGCGCGGGACTAGCGAACTCCTACGAGCAGTACTTC.